This paragraph covers one TCR beta chain sequence. This record comes from a study of cytomegalovirus exposure and HLA in healthy donors. Study in general: There were about 85 million unique TCRs (from HLA-typed donors) in an early data release. Among fewer than 500 genotyped donors, around 80% fell in the Caucasian-associated ancestry cluster.

CDR3 size: 13 residues. With 5 bases clipped from V and 8 bases from J, the junction kept 5 bases outside the gene matches. Germline CDR1 is MNHEY and CDR2 is SVGAGI. 60 Vbeta and 13 Jbeta primers were used in PCR. Here immunoSEQ multiplex PCR was the method, and the copy in TCRdb shows in-frame clones only, minus some. The sample lists 210,000 or so clones, approximately 80% occurring once. Donors sampled were nominally healthy, though unrecorded immune exposures were likely. The receptor was derived from a boy between 2 and 15 years old in good health and CMV-seronegative. The genes are TRBV6-5 and TRBJ2-2; 7 nucleotides match TRBD2. Sequenced input: PBMCs. The CDR3 region is CASSAGVGGELFF. CDR3 coding DNA: TGTGCCAGCAGTGCGGGAGTTGGGGGGGAGCTGTTTTTT.